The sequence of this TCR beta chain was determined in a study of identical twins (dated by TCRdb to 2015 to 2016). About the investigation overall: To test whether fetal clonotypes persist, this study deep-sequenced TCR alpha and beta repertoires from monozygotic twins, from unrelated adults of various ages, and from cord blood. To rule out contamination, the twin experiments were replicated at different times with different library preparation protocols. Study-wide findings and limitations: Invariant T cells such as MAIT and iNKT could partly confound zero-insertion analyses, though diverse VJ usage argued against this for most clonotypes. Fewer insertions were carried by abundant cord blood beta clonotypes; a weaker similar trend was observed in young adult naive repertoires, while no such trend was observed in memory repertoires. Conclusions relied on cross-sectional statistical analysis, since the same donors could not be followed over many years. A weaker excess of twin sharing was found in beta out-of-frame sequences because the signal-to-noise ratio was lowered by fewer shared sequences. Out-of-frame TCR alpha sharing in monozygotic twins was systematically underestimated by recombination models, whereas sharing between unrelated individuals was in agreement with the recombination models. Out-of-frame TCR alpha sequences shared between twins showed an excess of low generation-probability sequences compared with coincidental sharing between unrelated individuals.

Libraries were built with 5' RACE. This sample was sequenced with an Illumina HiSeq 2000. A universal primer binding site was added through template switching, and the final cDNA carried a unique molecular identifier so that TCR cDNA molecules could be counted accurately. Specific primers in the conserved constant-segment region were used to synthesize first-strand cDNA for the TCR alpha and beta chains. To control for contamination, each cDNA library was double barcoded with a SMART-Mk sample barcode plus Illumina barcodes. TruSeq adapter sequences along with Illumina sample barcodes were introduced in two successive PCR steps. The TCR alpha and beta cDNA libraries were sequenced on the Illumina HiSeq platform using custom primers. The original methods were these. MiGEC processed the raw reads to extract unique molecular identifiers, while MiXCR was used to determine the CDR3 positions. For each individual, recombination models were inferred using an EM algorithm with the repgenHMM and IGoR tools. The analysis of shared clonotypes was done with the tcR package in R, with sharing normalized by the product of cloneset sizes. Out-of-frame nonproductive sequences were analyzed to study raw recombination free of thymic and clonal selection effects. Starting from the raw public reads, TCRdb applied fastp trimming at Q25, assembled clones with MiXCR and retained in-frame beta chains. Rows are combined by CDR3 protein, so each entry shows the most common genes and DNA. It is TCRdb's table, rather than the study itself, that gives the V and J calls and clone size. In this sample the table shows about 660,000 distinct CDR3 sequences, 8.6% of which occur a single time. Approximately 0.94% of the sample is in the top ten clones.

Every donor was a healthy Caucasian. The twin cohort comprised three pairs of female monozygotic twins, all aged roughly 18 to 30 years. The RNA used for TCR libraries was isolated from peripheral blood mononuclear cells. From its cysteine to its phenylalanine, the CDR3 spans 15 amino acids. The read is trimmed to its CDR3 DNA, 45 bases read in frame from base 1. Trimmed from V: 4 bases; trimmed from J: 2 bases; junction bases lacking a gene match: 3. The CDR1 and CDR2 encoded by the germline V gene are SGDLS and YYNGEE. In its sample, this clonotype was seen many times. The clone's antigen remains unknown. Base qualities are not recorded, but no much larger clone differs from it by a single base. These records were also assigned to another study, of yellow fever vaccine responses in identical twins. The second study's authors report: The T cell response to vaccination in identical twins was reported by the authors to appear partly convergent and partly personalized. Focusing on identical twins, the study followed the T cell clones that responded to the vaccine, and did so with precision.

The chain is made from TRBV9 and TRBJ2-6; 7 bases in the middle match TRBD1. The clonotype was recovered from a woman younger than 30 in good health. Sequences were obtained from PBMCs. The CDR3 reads CASSLTGAGANVLTF. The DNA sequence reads TGTGCCAGCAGCCTCACAGGGGCTGGGGCCAACGTCCTGACTTTC.